The 25 T cell receptor beta chains below all came from one sample that was sequenced in a study of T cells in Graves' hyperthyroidism and ophthalmopathy. From RNA transcripts, TCR beta CDR3 regions were amplified. The TCR CDR3 first-round RT-PCR relied on the HTBI primer set. TCRdb used MiXCR to reprocess the multiplex PCR reads, holding one entry per CDR3 protein. The table includes over 400,000 distinct CDR3 sequences, under 25% detected once. The sample taken for sequencing was blood. Source of these receptors: a woman aged 70-85 years with Graves' ophthalmopathy.

This clonotype showed up just a few times. The rearrangement joins TRBV6-1 to TRBJ1-1, with 9 bases that match TRBD1. The germline V gene has CDR1 MNHNS and CDR2 SASEGT. This CDR3 is built from 15 residues. The V gene end was trimmed by 6 bases and the J gene end by 1 base; junction bases not matched to a gene: 6. CDR3 protein: CASSPTGGRNTEAFF. The CDR3 region has the DNA TGTGCCAGCAGCCCCACAGGGGGCAGGAACACTGAAGCTTTCTTT.

This clonotype appeared many times. The chain recombines TRBV28 with TRBJ2-3; a possible D gene is TRBD2 (6 bases). V dropped 1 base and J dropped 2 bases, with 10 bases sitting between them. This CDR3 comprises 15 residues. Germline V lookup: CDR1 MDHEN, CDR2 SYDVKM. For the CDR3, the DNA is TGTGCCAGCAGTTTATTCGGGGGAAACACAGATACGCAGTATTTT. It translates to CASSLFGGNTDTQYF.

The chain links TRBV12-3 or TRBV12-4 to TRBJ2-7; D may be TRBD1 or TRBD2 (5 bases each). The CDR3 sequence is 16 residues long. The V and J ends lost 0 bases and 5 bases respectively, with 17 bases between them. This CDR3 reads CASSLAVGAGADEQYF. CDR3 sequence (DNA): TGTGCCAGCAGTTTAGCGGTCGGGGCTGGGGCGGACGAGCAGTACTTC.

The chain carries TRBV29-1 and TRBJ2-1, with 13 positions matching TRBD2. The CDR3 contains 12 residues. Per the germline V gene, CDR1 is SQVTM and CDR2 is ANQGSEA. The ends lost 7 bases at V and 7 bases at J; junction bases unmatched: 1. CDR3 residues: CSGGLAGNEQFF. The CDR3, as DNA: TGCAGCGGGGGACTAGCGGGAAATGAGCAGTTCTTC.

This clonotype has at least ten counts. The rearrangement joins TRBV12-3 or TRBV12-4 to TRBJ2-1, with 14 positions matching TRBD2. The CDR3 has 17 residues. The V segment lost 4 bases and the J segment 8 bases; nucleotides outside the gene matches: 10. CDR3 DNA: TGTGCCAGCAGTTCCTTAACCCGACTAGCGGGAGGGGATGAGCAGTTCTTC. This codes for CASSSLTRLAGGDEQFF.

The V and J genes are TRBV29-1 and TRBJ2-7; 10 bases map to TRBD2. The ends lost 6 bases at V and 3 bases at J; junction bases unmatched: 8. Germline V gives CDR1 SQVTM, CDR2 ANQGSEA. This CDR3 has 14 amino acids. CDR3: CSVRFSGRLYEQYF. The CDR3 DNA reads as TGCAGCGTCCGGTTTAGCGGGAGGCTCTACGAGCAGTACTTC.

This clonotype appeared a few times. The rearrangement links TRBV28 to TRBJ2-2; a weak D match, TRBD2 (6 bases). The CDR3 consists of 13 residues. Trimming took off 6 bases at V and 6 bases at J, with 11 bases between the two ends. CDR1 is MDHEN, CDR2 SYDVKM, per germline. CDR3 sequence reads: CASSYPGAGELFF. As DNA, the CDR3 is TGTGCCAGCAGCTATCCGGGAGCCGGGGAGCTGTTTTTT.

J is TRBJ2-2 and V is TRBV20-1; 12 bases map to TRBD2. Germline assignment: CDR1 DFQATT and CDR2 SNEGSKA (reference sequence). V lost 6 bases and J lost 0; bases outside the gene matches: 8. The CDR3 contains 17 residues. This CDR3 is CSARLAGEGANTGELFF. CDR3 sequence (DNA): TGCAGTGCGAGACTAGCGGGAGAGGGCGCGAACACCGGGGAGCTGTTTTTT.

A word on this clonotype: With a much larger clone just one base away, this may be a read error. This rearrangement joins TRBV12-3 or TRBV12-4 to TRBJ2-3; 8 bases are a match to TRBD2. V dropped 10 bases and J dropped 6; count of bases not matched to a gene: 18. The length of the CDR3 is 16 residues. The CDR3 DNA reads TGTGCCACCCGACCGGGACTAGTGGGAGTTGGGGATACGCAGTATTTT. Encoded protein: CATRPGLVGVGDTQYF.

This clonotype was seen more than once but under ten times. This chain connects TRBV6-1 to TRBJ1-2; D not certain. The V and J ends lost 6 bases and 1 base respectively, with 9 bases between them. From germline, CDR1 is MNHNS and CDR2 SASEGT. The CDR3 has 13 amino acids. The CDR3 DNA reads as TGTGCCAGCAGCAGAAGGGTTAACTATGGCTACACCTTC. This gives the protein CASSRRVNYGYTF.

In this sample, this clonotype turned up many times. V is TRBV7-9 and J is TRBJ2-1, with TRBD2 matching 9 bases. Germline CDR1 reads SEHNR; CDR2 reads FQNEAQ (reference sequence). The CDR3 has 14 amino acids. The J segment lost 4 bases and the V segment lost 3 bases, leaving 1 base of the junction unmatched. CDR3 region: CASSLSGGYNEQFF. CDR3 sequence (DNA): TGTGCCAGCAGCTTGAGCGGGGGGTACAATGAGCAGTTCTTC. Full variable domain (remainder filled in from reference TRBV7-9 and TRBJ2-1): DTGVSQNPRHKITKRGQNVTFRCDPISEHNRLYWYRQTLGQGPEFLTYFQNEAQLEKSRLLSDRFSAERPKGSFSTLEIQRTEQGDSAMYLCASSLSGGYNEQFFGPGTRLTVL.

In this sample, this clonotype turned up a few times. The V call is TRBV4-1, the J call TRBJ2-5; 7 positions agree with TRBD2. With 4 bases clipped from V and 1 base from J, the junction kept 3 bases outside the gene matches. The CDR3 covers 14 residues. The germline CDR1 and CDR2 sequences are MGHRA and YSYEKL. The CDR3 is CASSRGGIQETQYF. The CDR3 DNA reads as TGCGCCAGCAGCCGGGGGGGGATCCAAGAGACCCAGTACTTC.

This chain joins TRBV6-4 and TRBJ1-1; 9 nucleotides agree with TRBD1. The germline CDR1 and CDR2 sequences are MRHNA and SNTAGT. V was pared by 2 bases and J by 4 bases, with 2 bases of the junction left unmatched. The CDR3 runs to 14 residues. CDR3 loop: CASSDRDRVTEAFF. The CDR3, as DNA: TGTGCCAGCAGTGACCGGGACAGGGTCACTGAAGCTTTCTTT.

The gene calls are TRBV6-1 and TRBJ2-3; possibly TRBD2 for D (5 bases). Trimming removed 6 bases at V and 2 bases at J, with 18 bases between. Germline lookup yields CDR1 MNHNS and CDR2 SASEGT. The CDR3 sequence is 16 residues long. CDR3 in DNA: TGTGCCAGCAGCGGGGTGGGCGGTGGGATCACAGATACGCAGTATTTT. Translation gives CASSGVGGGITDTQYF.

Comment on this clonotype: This clone may be a read error of a much larger clone one base away. The J gene is TRBJ2-1, the V gene TRBV11-1; no definite D call. Germline CDR1 SGHAT, CDR2 FQDESV (reference sequence). The V end lost 5 bases, the J end lost 8 bases, and 16 bases lay between the germline ends. CDR3 size: 14 residues. The CDR3 nucleotides read TGTGCCAGCAGCGTGGAACTCCTAAGCTATGAGCAGTTCTTC. This translates into CASSVELLSYEQFF.

Only a few counts were recorded for this clonotype. The chain has TRBV9 and TRBJ2-3; D gene ambiguous. The CDR3 contains 12 residues. CDR1 and CDR2 (germline): SGDLS, YYNGEE. The germline V and J ends were trimmed by 4 bases and 5 bases, with 8 bases remaining between them. The CDR3 bases are TGTGCCAGCAGCCCTCCCGTAGATACGCAGTATTTT. Translation: CASSPPVDTQYF.

The chain uses TRBV20-1 and TRBJ1-2; unclear D gene. Germline V gene data show CDR1 as DFQATT and CDR2 as SNEGSKA (reference sequence). Trimming pared 3 bases from V and 2 bases from J, leaving 13 bases between. The CDR3 has 14 amino acids. The CDR3 here is CSASYRKGNYGYTF. CDR3 in DNA: TGCAGTGCTAGCTACAGAAAGGGAAACTATGGCTACACCTTC.

The CDR3 DNA follows: TGTGCCAGCAGCTCAGGGACTAGCGGGAACGGCGCGCAGTATTTT. It yields the protein CASSSGTSGNGAQYF. The genes are TRBV7-3 and TRBJ2-3, with 13 positions matching TRBD2. The J segment lost 10 bases and the V segment lost 4 bases, leaving 8 bases of the junction unmatched. The germline V gene has CDR1 SGHTA and CDR2 FQGTGA. This CDR3 has 15 amino acids.

Only a few counts were recorded for this clonotype. This chain uses TRBV27 with TRBJ1-6; D possibly corresponds to TRBD1 (6 bases). Trimming removed 0 bases from V and 10 bases from J, with 19 bases in between. CDR3 length equals 17 residues. CDR1 and CDR2 from the germline V gene are MNHEY and SMNVEV (reference sequence). The chain's CDR3 is CASSLSLLRGGGSPLHF. CDR3 DNA: TGTGCCAGCAGTTTATCGCTCCTAAGAGGGGGTGGATCACCCCTCCACTTT.

This clonotype was seen many times. The DNA of the CDR3 is TGTGCCAGCAGCGTTTCGGGACCCTATACGCAGTATTTT. Protein sequence: CASSVSGPYTQYF. J is TRBJ2-3 and V is TRBV7-3; D assignment may be TRBD1 or TRBD2 (5 bases each). Germline V CDR1 and CDR2: SGHTA, FQGTGA. V dropped 5 bases and J dropped 7 bases, with 13 bases sitting between them. The length of the CDR3 is 13 residues.

This clonotype appeared once. The gene calls are TRBV19 and TRBJ2-1, with 8 bases fitting TRBD1. Germline V CDR1 and CDR2: LNHDA, SQIVND (reference sequence). Losses at the gene ends were 10 bases for V and 1 base for J; bases not matched to a gene: 6. The CDR3 totals 14 residues. The CDR3 coding sequence is TGTGCCACCTGCCAGGGGGCTTCCTACAATGAGCAGTTCTTC. Its protein is CATCQGASYNEQFF.

This clonotype was seen at least ten times. The chain combines TRBV7-3 with TRBJ2-4; D could derive from TRBD1 or TRBD2 (5 bases each). From germline, CDR1 is SGHTA and CDR2 FQGTGA. V lost 10 bases to trimming and J lost 7 bases, with 35 bases between them. CDR3 length: 19 amino acids. The CDR3 DNA reads TGTGCCACCCCCCTTCTCCTGGTGTTTCGGGACGGAGGCATGAACATTCAGTACTTC. It translates to CATPLLLVFRDGGMNIQYF.

This clonotype was seen a few times. This sequence joins TRBV24-1 and TRBJ2-1, with 7 bases identical to TRBD2. CDR3 length: 16 residues. J gave up 6 bases and V 4 bases, and 11 bases lay outside the gene matches. Germline V gives CDR1 KGHDR, CDR2 SFDVKD. CDR3 loop: CATSDVGLGGGNEQFF. The CDR3 region has the DNA TGTGCCACCAGTGACGTCGGGTTGGGCGGGGGCAATGAGCAGTTCTTC.

The chain couples TRBV6-1 to TRBJ1-1, with a possible D match to TRBD1 (6 bases). The CDR3 consists of 13 residues. Germline V gene sequence: CDR1 MNHNS, CDR2 SASEGT. Trimming pared 6 bases from V and 4 bases from J, leaving 12 bases between. CDR3 loop: CASSGGTLTEAFF. The CDR3 DNA sequence: TGTGCCAGCAGCGGAGGGACACTCACTGAAGCTTTCTTT.

This clonotype was seen a handful of times. J is TRBJ2-5 and V is TRBV6-2 or TRBV6-3, with 14 bases that match TRBD2. Germline values: CDR1 MNHEY, CDR2 SVGEGT. V gave up 0 bases and J gave up 4 bases; unmatched junction bases: 1. There are 16 residues in the CDR3. DNA for the CDR3: TGTGCCAGCAGTTACTCCGGGACTAGCGGGAGAGAGACCCAGTACTTC. It codes for CASSYSGTSGRETQYF.